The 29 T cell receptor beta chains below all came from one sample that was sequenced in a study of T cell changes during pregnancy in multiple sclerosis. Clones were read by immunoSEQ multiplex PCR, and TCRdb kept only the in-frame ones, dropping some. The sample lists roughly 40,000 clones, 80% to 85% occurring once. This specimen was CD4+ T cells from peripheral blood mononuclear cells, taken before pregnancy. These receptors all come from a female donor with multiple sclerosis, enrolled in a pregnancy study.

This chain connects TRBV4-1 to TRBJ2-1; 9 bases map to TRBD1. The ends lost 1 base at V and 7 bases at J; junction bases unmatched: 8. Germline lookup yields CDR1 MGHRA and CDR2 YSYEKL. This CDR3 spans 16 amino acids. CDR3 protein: CASSQASGTGRNEQFF. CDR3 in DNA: TGCGCCAGCAGCCAAGCCTCCGGGACAGGGAGGAATGAGCAGTTCTTC.

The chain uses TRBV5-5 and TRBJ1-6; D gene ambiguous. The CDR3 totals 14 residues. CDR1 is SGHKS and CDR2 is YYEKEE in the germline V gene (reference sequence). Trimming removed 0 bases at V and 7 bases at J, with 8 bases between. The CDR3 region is CASSLETENSPLHF. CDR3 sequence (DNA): TGTGCCAGCAGCTTGGAAACCGAGAATTCACCCCTCCACTTT.

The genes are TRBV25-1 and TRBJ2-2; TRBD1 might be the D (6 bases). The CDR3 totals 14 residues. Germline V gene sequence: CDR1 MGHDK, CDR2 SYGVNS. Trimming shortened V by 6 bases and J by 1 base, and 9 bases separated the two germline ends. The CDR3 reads CASSQGQNTGELFF. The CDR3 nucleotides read TGTGCCAGCAGCCAGGGACAGAACACCGGGGAGCTGTTTTTT.

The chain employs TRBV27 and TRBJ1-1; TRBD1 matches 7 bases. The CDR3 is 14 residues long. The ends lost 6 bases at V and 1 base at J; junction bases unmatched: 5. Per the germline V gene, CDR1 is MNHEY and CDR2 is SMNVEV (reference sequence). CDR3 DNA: TGTGCCAGCAGGGGGTACAGGGGGAACACTGAAGCTTTCTTT. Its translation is CASRGYRGNTEAFF.

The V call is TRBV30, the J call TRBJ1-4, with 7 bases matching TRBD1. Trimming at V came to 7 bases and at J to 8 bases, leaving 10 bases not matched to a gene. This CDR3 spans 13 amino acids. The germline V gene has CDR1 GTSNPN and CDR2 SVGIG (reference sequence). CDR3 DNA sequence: TGTGCCTTCCAGAAGGGGGCGCGAGAAAAACTGTTTTTT. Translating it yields CAFQKGAREKLFF.

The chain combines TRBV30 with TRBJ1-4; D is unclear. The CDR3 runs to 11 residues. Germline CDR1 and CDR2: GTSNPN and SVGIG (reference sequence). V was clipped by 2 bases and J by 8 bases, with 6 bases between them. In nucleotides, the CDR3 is TGTGCCTGGAGTCTCGGGGAAAAACTGTTTTTT. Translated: CAWSLGEKLFF.

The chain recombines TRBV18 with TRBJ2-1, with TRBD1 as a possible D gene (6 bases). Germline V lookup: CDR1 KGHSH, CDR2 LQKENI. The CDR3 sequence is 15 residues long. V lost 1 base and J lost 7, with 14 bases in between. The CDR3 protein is CASSPRGGPVNEQFF. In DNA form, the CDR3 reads TGTGCCAGCTCACCACGAGGGGGACCAGTGAATGAGCAGTTCTTC.

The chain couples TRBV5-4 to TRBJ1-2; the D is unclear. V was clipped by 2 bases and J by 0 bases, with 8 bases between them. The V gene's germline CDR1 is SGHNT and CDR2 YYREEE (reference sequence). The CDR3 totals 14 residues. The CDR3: CASSFGVANYGYTF. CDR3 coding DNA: TGTGCCAGCAGCTTCGGGGTAGCTAACTATGGCTACACCTTC. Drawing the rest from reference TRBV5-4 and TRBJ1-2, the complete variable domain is ETGVTQSPTHLIKTRGQQVTLRCSSQSGHNTVSWYQQALGQGPQFIFQYYREEENGRGNFPPRFSGLQFPNYSSELNVNALELDDSALYLCASSFGVANYGYTFGSGTRLTVV.

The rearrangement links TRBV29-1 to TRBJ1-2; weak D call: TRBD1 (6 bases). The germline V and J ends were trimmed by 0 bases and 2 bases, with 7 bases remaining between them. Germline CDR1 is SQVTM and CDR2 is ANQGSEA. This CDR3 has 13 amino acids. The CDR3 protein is CSVEDQGNYGYTF. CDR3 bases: TGCAGCGTTGAAGATCAGGGGAACTATGGCTACACCTTC.

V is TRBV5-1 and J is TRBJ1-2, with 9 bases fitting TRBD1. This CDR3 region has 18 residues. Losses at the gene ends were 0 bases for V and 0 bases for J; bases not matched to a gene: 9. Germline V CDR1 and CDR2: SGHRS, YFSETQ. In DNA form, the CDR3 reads TGCGCCAGCAGCTTGGCGTGGGGACAGGGCATCTCTAACTATGGCTACACCTTC. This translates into CASSLAWGQGISNYGYTF.

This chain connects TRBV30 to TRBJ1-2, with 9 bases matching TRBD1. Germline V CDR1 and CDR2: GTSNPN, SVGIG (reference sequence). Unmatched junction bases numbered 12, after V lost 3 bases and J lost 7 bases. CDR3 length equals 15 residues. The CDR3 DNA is TGTGCCTGGAGCGGGCGGACAGGGGACTATACTGGCTACACCTTC. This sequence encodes CAWSGRTGDYTGYTF.

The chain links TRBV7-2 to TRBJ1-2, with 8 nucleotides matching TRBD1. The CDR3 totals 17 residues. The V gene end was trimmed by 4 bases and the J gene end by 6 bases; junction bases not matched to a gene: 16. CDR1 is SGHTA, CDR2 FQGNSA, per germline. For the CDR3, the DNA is TGTGCCAGCAGCTCCAGGCTAGGACAGGGATTCTCGAATGGCTACACCTTC. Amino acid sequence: CASSSRLGQGFSNGYTF.

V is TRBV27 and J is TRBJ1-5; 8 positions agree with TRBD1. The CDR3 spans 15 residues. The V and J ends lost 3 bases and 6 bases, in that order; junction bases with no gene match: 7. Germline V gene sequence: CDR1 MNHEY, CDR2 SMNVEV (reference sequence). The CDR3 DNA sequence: TGTGCCAGCAGTTTCGGGCAGGGGGCAGGTCAGCCCCAGCATTTT. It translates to CASSFGQGAGQPQHF.

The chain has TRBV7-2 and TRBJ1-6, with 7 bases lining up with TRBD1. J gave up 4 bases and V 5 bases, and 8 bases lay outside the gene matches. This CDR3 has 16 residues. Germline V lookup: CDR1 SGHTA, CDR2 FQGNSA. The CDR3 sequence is CASSRPSRGYNSPLHF. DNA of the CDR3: TGTGCCAGCAGCCGCCCGAGCAGGGGGTATAATTCACCCCTCCACTTT.

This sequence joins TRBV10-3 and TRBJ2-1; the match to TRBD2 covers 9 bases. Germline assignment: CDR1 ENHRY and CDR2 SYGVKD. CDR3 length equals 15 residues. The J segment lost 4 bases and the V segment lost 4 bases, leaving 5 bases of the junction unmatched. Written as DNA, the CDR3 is TGTGCCATCAGTGTCGGCCTAGCGGGGTACAATGAGCAGTTCTTC. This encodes CAISVGLAGYNEQFF.

The CDR3 nucleotides are TGTGCCAGCAGTTTCCCGACAGGCTACGAGCAGTACTTC. Residues: CASSFPTGYEQYF. The rearrangement joins TRBV6-6 to TRBJ2-7; a possible D gene is TRBD1 (6 bases). The CDR3 runs 13 residues. Germline V gene sequence: CDR1 MNHNY, CDR2 SVGAGI (reference sequence). V was pared by 4 bases and J by 3 bases, with 10 bases between.

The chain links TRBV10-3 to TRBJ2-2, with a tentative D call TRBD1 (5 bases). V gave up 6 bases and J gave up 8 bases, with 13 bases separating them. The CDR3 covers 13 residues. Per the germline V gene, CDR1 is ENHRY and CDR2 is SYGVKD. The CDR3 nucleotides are TGTGCCATCAGCCAGGGTACGGGTGGGGAGCTGTTTTTT. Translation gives CAISQGTGGELFF.

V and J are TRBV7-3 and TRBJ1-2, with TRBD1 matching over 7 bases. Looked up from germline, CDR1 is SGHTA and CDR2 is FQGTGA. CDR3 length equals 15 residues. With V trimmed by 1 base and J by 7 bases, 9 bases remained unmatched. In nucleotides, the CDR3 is TGTGCCAGCAGCTTAAGGGCGACAGGGCGAATTGGCTACACCTTC. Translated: CASSLRATGRIGYTF.

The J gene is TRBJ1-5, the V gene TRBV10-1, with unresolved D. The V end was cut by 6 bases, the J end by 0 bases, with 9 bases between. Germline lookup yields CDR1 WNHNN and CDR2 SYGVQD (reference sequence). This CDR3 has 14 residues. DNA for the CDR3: TGCGCCAGCAGCAGACACGATAGCAATCAGCCCCAGCATTTT. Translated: CASSRHDSNQPQHF.

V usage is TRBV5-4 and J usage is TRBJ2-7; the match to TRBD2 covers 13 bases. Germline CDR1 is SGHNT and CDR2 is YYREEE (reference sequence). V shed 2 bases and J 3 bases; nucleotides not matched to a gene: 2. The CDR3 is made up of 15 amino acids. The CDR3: CASSLLAGGIYEQYF. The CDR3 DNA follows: TGTGCCAGCAGCTTACTAGCGGGAGGGATCTACGAGCAGTACTTC.

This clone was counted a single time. The CDR3 DNA reads TGTGCCAGCTCACCCTCAATGATGGGAGAAACTAACTATGGCTACACCTTC. The encoded protein is CASSPSMMGETNYGYTF. The J gene is TRBJ1-2, the V gene TRBV18; D unresolved. CDR3 length: 17 residues. In germline, CDR1 is KGHSH, CDR2 LQKENI. V dropped 3 bases and J dropped 0 bases, with 17 bases sitting between them.

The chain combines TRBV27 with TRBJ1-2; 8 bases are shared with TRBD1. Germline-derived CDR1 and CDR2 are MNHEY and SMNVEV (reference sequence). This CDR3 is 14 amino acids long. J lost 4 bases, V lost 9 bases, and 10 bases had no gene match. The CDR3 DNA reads TGTGCCAGGACAGGGGAGTACAGGCTCTATGGCTACACCTTC. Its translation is CARTGEYRLYGYTF.

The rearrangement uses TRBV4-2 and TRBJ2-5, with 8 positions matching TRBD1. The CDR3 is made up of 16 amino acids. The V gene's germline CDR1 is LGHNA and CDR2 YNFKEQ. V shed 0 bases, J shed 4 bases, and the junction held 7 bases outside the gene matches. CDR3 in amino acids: CASSQDQGASGETQYF. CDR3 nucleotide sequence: TGTGCCAGCAGCCAAGATCAGGGGGCCAGTGGAGAGACCCAGTACTTC.

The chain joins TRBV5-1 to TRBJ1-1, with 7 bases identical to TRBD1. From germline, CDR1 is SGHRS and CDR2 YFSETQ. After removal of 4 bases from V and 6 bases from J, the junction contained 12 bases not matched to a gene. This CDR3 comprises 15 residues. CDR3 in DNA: TGCGCCAGCAGCATGACGGGACAGTTGGGGTCTGAAGCTTTCTTT. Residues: CASSMTGQLGSEAFF.

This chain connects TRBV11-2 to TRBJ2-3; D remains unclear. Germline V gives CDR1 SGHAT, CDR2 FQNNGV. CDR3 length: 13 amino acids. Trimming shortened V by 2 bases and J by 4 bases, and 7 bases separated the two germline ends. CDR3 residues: CASSLLSADTQYF. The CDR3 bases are TGTGCCAGCAGCTTACTGAGCGCAGATACGCAGTATTTT.

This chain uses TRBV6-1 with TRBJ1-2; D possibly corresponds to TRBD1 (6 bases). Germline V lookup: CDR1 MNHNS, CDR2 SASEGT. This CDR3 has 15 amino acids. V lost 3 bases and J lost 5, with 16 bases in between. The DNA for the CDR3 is TGTGCCAGCAGTGATCCCAGGGGCCGTGGGTATGGCTACACCTTC. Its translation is CASSDPRGRGYGYTF.

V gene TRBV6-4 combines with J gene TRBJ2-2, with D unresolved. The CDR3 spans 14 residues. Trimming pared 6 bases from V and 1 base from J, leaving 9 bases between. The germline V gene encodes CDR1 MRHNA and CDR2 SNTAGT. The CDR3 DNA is TGTGCCAGCAGGCGTCAGGAGAACACCGGGGAGCTGTTTTTT. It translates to CASRRQENTGELFF.

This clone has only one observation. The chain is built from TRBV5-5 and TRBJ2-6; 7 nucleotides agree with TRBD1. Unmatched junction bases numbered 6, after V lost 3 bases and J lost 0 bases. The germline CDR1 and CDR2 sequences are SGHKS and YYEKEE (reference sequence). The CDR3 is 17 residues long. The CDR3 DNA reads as TGTGCCAGCAGCTATAGGACAGGTCGCTCTGGGGCCAACGTCCTGACTTTC. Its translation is CASSYRTGRSGANVLTF. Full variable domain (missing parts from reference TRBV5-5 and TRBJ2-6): DAGVTQSPTHLIKTRGQQVTLRCSPISGHKSVSWYQQVLGQGPQFIFQYYEKEERGRGNFPDRFSARQFPNYSSELNVNALLLGDSALYLCASSYRTGRSGANVLTFGAGSRLTVL.

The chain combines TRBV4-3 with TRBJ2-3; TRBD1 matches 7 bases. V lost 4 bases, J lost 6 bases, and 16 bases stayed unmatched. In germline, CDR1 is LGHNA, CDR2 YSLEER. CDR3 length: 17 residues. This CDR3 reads CASSRHTSGQSGDTQYF. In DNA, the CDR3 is TGCGCCAGCAGCCGACACACATCGGGACAGAGTGGGGATACGCAGTATTTT.